What follows are 14 T cell receptor beta chains derived from one specimen sequenced in a study of shared clonotypes between healthy human individuals. Sequenced by immunoSEQ multiplex PCR; TCRdb stores in-frame clones only, minus some. The table includes some 2.3 million clones, 85% to 95% detected once. Material: naive CD4+ T cells from PBMCs. Subset described: CD45RA+ positively selected. Receptors originate from a man aged 18 to 30 in good health. Some clones in this sample may be carry-over from other donors' samples.

This clone was counted a single time. The chain links TRBV29-1 to TRBJ2-7; D tentatively fits TRBD1 or TRBD2 (6 bases each). The length of the CDR3 is 12 residues. V gave up 4 bases and J gave up 7 bases, with 14 bases separating them. Germline V gives CDR1 SQVTM, CDR2 ANQGSEA. The DNA for the CDR3 is TGCAGCGTTGTGACGGGGGCGAGGGAGCAGTACTTC. This sequence encodes CSVVTGAREQYF.

This clone occurred once. The V and J genes are TRBV6-1 and TRBJ2-5; 9 bases are shared with TRBD1. Per germline, CDR1 MNHNS and CDR2 SASEGT. The CDR3 is 15 residues long. Trimming took 6 bases from V and 2 from J; bases not matched to a gene: 7. The CDR3 spells CASSTRDRVQETQYF. The CDR3 DNA reads TGTGCCAGCAGCACCCGGGACAGGGTACAAGAGACCCAGTACTTC.

This chain links TRBV5-1 with TRBJ2-4, with D perhaps TRBD1 (6 bases). V lost 4 bases and J lost 2, with 10 bases in between. CDR1 SGHRS and CDR2 YFSETQ come from the germline V gene. This CDR3 has 14 residues. The CDR3 DNA is TGCGCCAGCAGCACGGGACATACCAAAAACATTCAGTACTTC. Translating gives CASSTGHTKNIQYF.

The rearrangement uses TRBV6-5 and TRBJ2-3; D uncertain. The germline V gene has CDR1 MNHEY and CDR2 SVGAGI. The CDR3 extends over 16 amino acids. V was pared by 0 bases and J by 0 bases, with 10 bases between. This CDR3 reads CASSYSPESSTDTQYF. CDR3 nucleotide sequence: TGTGCCAGCAGTTACTCACCGGAATCTAGCACAGATACGCAGTATTTT.

The V call is TRBV18, the J call TRBJ2-7, with D possibly TRBD1 on 5 matching bases. Trimming stripped 0 bases from V and 5 bases from J, with 11 bases between. CDR1 is KGHSH, CDR2 LQKENI, per germline. This CDR3 comprises 14 residues. This CDR3 reads CASSPPARVNEQYF. The CDR3 nucleotides read TGTGCCAGCTCACCACCGGCCAGGGTAAACGAGCAGTACTTC.

Remarks on this clone: Different DNA sequences within this sample yield the same CDR3. This chain joins TRBV5-4 and TRBJ1-1; D not certain. V dropped 2 bases and J dropped 1 base, with 12 bases sitting between them. This CDR3 has 15 residues. Per the germline V gene, CDR1 is SGHNT and CDR2 is YYREEE (reference sequence). CDR3 region: CASSLDGPANTEAFF. The DNA of the CDR3 is TGTGCCAGCAGCTTAGACGGGCCCGCGAACACTGAAGCTTTCTTT. Together with reference TRBV5-4 and TRBJ1-1, the CDR3 gives the full variable domain: ETGVTQSPTHLIKTRGQQVTLRCSSQSGHNTVSWYQQALGQGPQFIFQYYREEENGRGNFPPRFSGLQFPNYSSELNVNALELDDSALYLCASSLDGPANTEAFFGQGTRLTVV.

About this clone itself: The germline gene is not matched at one end of the junction; a read error may be the cause. The chain uses TRBV6-4 and TRBJ2-2; no clear D. Germline V gives CDR1 MRHNA, CDR2 SNTAGT. This CDR3 region has 14 residues. The CDR3 is CASSAMGNSGELFF. DNA of the CDR3: TGTGCCAGCAGTGCCATGGGGAACAGCGGGGAGCTGTTTTTT.

This clone was detected a few times. This sequence joins TRBV7-3 and TRBJ2-3; no definite D call. Germline-derived CDR1 and CDR2 are SGHTA and FQGTGA. The length of the CDR3 is 12 residues. Trimming cost V 4 bases and J 8 bases, with 10 bases left between them. Here the CDR3 reads CASSSSLGTQYF. CDR3 coding DNA: TGTGCCAGCAGCTCCTCCCTCGGTACGCAGTATTTT.

The chain links TRBV14 to TRBJ1-5; a possible D gene is TRBD1 (5 bases). V was shortened by 4 bases and J by 2 bases, with 6 bases between the two germline ends. The CDR3 consists of 13 residues. The germline V gene has CDR1 SGHDN and CDR2 FVKESK. CDR3 residues: CASSPQGNQPQHF. The CDR3 nucleotides read TGTGCCAGCAGCCCACAGGGCAATCAGCCCCAGCATTTT.

The V and J genes are TRBV7-8 and TRBJ2-1; TRBD2 agrees at 7 bases. Germline loops: CDR1 SGHVS, CDR2 FQNEAQ. The CDR3 is 17 amino acids. The J segment lost 0 bases and the V segment lost 0 bases, leaving 5 bases of the junction unmatched. The CDR3 loop is CASSLASGGSSYNEQFF. DNA for the CDR3: TGTGCCAGCAGCTTAGCTTCGGGCGGGAGCTCCTACAATGAGCAGTTCTTC.

This chain uses TRBV7-7 with TRBJ2-1; D tentatively reads TRBD1 or TRBD2 (6 bases each). The CDR3 consists of 14 residues. The V gene's germline CDR1 is SSHAT and CDR2 FNYEAQ (reference sequence). V was cut by 5 bases and J by 2 bases, with 10 bases left in between. The CDR3 DNA sequence: TGTGCCAGCAGCCCTGGGGGGCCCTACAATGAGCAGTTCTTC. This gives the protein CASSPGGPYNEQFF.

This chain links TRBV28 with TRBJ1-4, with D hard to call. The CDR3 length is 15 residues. Looked up from germline, CDR1 is MDHEN and CDR2 is SYDVKM. V lost 1 base, J lost 7 bases, and 13 bases lay in between. The CDR3 here is CASSLFQEVFEKLFF. The CDR3 DNA sequence: TGTGCCAGCAGTTTATTCCAGGAGGTTTTTGAAAAACTGTTTTTT.

The CDR3 sequence is CASQTSGGGIEQFF. Written as DNA, the CDR3 is TGTGCCAGCCAGACTAGCGGAGGTGGTATTGAGCAGTTCTTC. The chain has TRBV19 and TRBJ2-1; 9 bases map to TRBD2. The CDR3 has 14 amino acids. Trimming took 9 bases from V and 9 from J; bases not matched to a gene: 12. Germline CDR1 is LNHDA and CDR2 is SQIVND (reference sequence).

The V call is TRBV4-1, the J call TRBJ2-1; tentatively, D is TRBD2 (6 bases). Trimming removed 0 bases from V and 2 bases from J, with 11 bases in between. This CDR3 region has 16 residues. The germline CDR1 and CDR2 sequences are MGHRA and YSYEKL. CDR3 loop: CASSQEGGRTYNEQFF. Here the CDR3 DNA reads TGCGCCAGCAGCCAAGAGGGTGGGAGGACCTACAATGAGCAGTTCTTC.